Included here is one T cell receptor (beta chain) sequence, with context. Its specificity is not known. This entry comes from a study of post-analysis software for immune sequencing data. Study-level results: Pronounced co-clustering by F measure was evident among identically batched samples. In patients, TRBV5-6, TRBV5-1 and TRBV20-1 belonged to four or five TRBV segments found more frequently than in controls.

Each TCR beta cDNA library carried unique molecular identifiers. TCRdb re-called the PCR reads with MiXCR, one entry per CDR3 protein. The table has about 770,000 distinct CDR3 sequences, around 42% seen once; the top ten hold just under 5%. Germline V CDR1 and CDR2: SGHTA, FQGNSA. This CDR3 region has 18 residues. Trimming at V came to 6 bases and at J to 0 bases, leaving 10 bases not matched to a gene. The chain uses TRBV7-2 and TRBJ2-1; 11 bases agree with TRBD2. The TCR comes from a girl aged 5 to 17 with multiple sclerosis. Sequencing was carried out using blood. CDR3 amino acids: CASSSPTTSGDSYNEQFF. The CDR3 DNA reads as TGTGCCAGCAGTTCTCCTACGACTAGCGGGGACTCCTACAATGAGCAGTTCTTC.